This T cell receptor beta chain was identified during a study of CD8+ T cells in alopecia areata. Points from the study as a whole: Scalp lesions, especially in alopecia totalis/universalis, had higher clonality than normal scalp.

Treatment here: oral pan-JAK inhibitor, 5-10 mg twice daily. This clone was observed a handful of times. The antigen is undetermined. Following extraction, RNA underwent reverse transcription to cDNA, which served as the sequencing template. Clones were read by immunoSEQ multiplex PCR, and TCRdb kept only the in-frame ones, dropping some. This sample has 60,000 to 85,000 clones, with around 60% found just once. The CDR3 has 15 residues. Germline V CDR1 and CDR2: MDHEN, SYDVKM. Trimming removed 6 bases from V and 0 bases from J, with 13 bases in between. The sequence was obtained from a human donor with alopecia areata. The chain employs TRBV28 and TRBJ2-3, with D possibly being TRBD1 or TRBD2 (5 bases each). Sequenced material: CD8+ T cells sorted from blood, taken at week 24, from a patient treated with tofacitinib. CDR3: CASSSRDQSTDTQYF. The CDR3 DNA follows: TGTGCCAGCAGCTCCAGGGACCAGAGCACAGATACGCAGTATTTT.